These 5 T cell receptor beta chains share one sample of origin, sequenced in a study of naive and memory T cell subsets. Treatment: skin biopsy from PPD injection site in Mantoux-positive individual. The library had UMIs added by 3' ligation of an oligonucleotide to TCR cDNA. Ligated cDNA underwent four rounds of PCR with nested alpha and beta constant region primers and SP2. TCRdb passed the UMI-ligation and nested PCR reads through MiXCR, listing each CDR3 protein once. The sample lists about 37,000 distinct CDR3 sequences, 11% occurring once. Specimen: skin, collected from a tuberculin skin test site. The source of these receptors is an adult in good health.

This clonotype was seen ten or more times. This rearrangement joins TRBV5-5 to TRBJ1-1; unclear D gene. CDR1 is SGHKS and CDR2 is YYEKEE in the germline V gene (reference sequence). Deletions cut 5 bases from V and 2 bases from J, with 16 bases between. This CDR3 has 15 residues. The CDR3 protein is CASRLAGQSNTEAFF. CDR3 DNA: TGTGCCAGCAGGCTCGCTGGCCAGAGTAACACTGAAGCTTTCTTT.

This clonotype was counted a few times. The chain couples TRBV7-3 to TRBJ1-1; the match to TRBD1 covers 9 bases. The CDR3 runs 15 residues. The germline gives CDR1 SGHTA, CDR2 FQGTGA. V trimming: 6 bases; J trimming: 4 bases; junction bases outside the gene matches: 9. CDR3 residues: CASRQRTGGSTEAFF. The CDR3, as DNA: TGTGCCAGCAGACAGAGAACAGGGGGCAGCACTGAAGCTTTCTTT.

This clonotype came up many times. The gene calls are TRBV7-8 and TRBJ2-1; 13 nucleotides line up with TRBD2. Germline CDR1 and CDR2: SGHVS and FQNEAQ. There are 20 residues in the CDR3. Trimming took 0 bases from V and 2 from J; bases not matched to a gene: 10. The CDR3 region has the DNA TGTGCCAGCAGCTTAGCGCAGACTAGCGGGAGGTCCTACACCTACAATGAGCAGTTCTTC. Translated, it gives CASSLAQTSGRSYTYNEQFF.

This clonotype came up many times. In nucleotides, the CDR3 is TGCAGCGTTGGAGACAGCTCCTACGAGCAGTACTTC. It specifies CSVGDSSYEQYF. This sequence joins TRBV29-1 and TRBJ2-7; maybe TRBD1 (5 bases). Germline V lookup: CDR1 SQVTM, CDR2 ANQGSEA. The CDR3 totals 12 residues. Trimming removed 4 bases from V and 0 bases from J, with 7 bases in between.

The table lists this clonotype with a few counts. V is TRBV6-1 and J is TRBJ1-5; D perhaps matches TRBD1 (5 bases). Trimming took off 6 bases at V and 4 bases at J, with 10 bases between the two ends. The CDR3 extends over 13 amino acids. Germline CDR1 is MNHNS and CDR2 is SASEGT. CDR3 sequence: CASRTDKNQPQHF. For the CDR3, the DNA is TGTGCCAGCAGGACGGACAAGAATCAGCCCCAGCATTTT.